Shown below are 9 T cell receptor beta chains from a single sample sequenced in a study of blood T cell repertoires in COVID-19. Sequencing was performed with immunoSEQ multiplex PCR; in TCRdb, only in-frame clones are kept and a portion is missing. The sample records some 190,000 clones, 84% being singletons. Sequencing was carried out using peripheral blood. These receptors were taken from a human donor in a cohort sampled during active COVID-19.

The chain is built from TRBV12-5 and TRBJ2-3; D is perhaps TRBD2 (7 bases). Germline CDR1 LGHNT, CDR2 FRNRAP. Between the trimmed V and J ends, which lost 2 bases and 6 bases, there was a span of 15 bases. The CDR3 covers 15 residues. CDR3: CASGLNGGRFDTQYF. The CDR3 DNA reads as TGTGCTAGTGGTTTGAACGGGGGGCGTTTTGATACGCAGTATTTT.

The chain recombines TRBV7-9 with TRBJ2-1; TRBD1 matches 7 bases. This CDR3 is built from 17 residues. The V and J ends lost 5 bases and 4 bases, in that order; junction bases with no gene match: 14. CDR1 is SEHNR and CDR2 is FQNEAQ in the germline V gene (reference sequence). CDR3 sequence reads: CASSRPPRQGLYNEQFF. CDR3 sequence (DNA): TGTGCCAGCAGCCGCCCGCCAAGACAGGGCTTATACAATGAGCAGTTCTTC.

The CDR3 DNA is TGTGCCAGCAGTATCGGGACAGCCTATAATTCACCCCTCCACTTT. The encoded protein is CASSIGTAYNSPLHF. The J gene is TRBJ1-6, the V gene TRBV27; 7 positions agree with TRBD1. Losses at the gene ends were 5 bases for V and 2 bases for J; bases not matched to a gene: 3. The CDR3 has 15 residues. The germline gives CDR1 MNHEY, CDR2 SMNVEV (reference sequence).

This clone was found once. V is TRBV3-1 (or the pseudogene TRBV3-2) and J is TRBJ2-2, with unresolved D. Germline V gives CDR1 LGHDT, CDR2 YNNKEL (reference sequence). This CDR3 contains 13 residues. The V gene lost 4 bases and the J gene lost 6 bases, with 9 bases spanning the gap. CDR3 loop: CASSRRVSGELFF. CDR3 nucleotides: TGTGCCAGCAGCCGCCGGGTGTCCGGGGAGCTGTTTTTT.

The chain joins TRBV7-8 to TRBJ2-1, with 7 nucleotides matching TRBD2. The CDR3 extends over 17 amino acids. Losses at the gene ends were 5 bases for V and 3 bases for J; bases not matched to a gene: 13. Germline CDR1 is SGHVS and CDR2 is FQNEAQ. In nucleotides, the CDR3 is TGTGCCAGCAGCCTAAACGCAGGGAGGGGCGGCTACAATGAGCAGTTCTTC. This codes for CASSLNAGRGGYNEQFF.

This chain links TRBV19 with TRBJ1-2, with 7 bases fitting TRBD1. With V trimmed by 5 bases and J by 2 bases, 11 bases remained unmatched. Germline CDR1 LNHDA, CDR2 SQIVND (reference sequence). CDR3 length: 16 amino acids. The CDR3 is CASSPRTGATNYGYTF. The DNA for the CDR3 is TGTGCCAGTAGTCCGCGGACAGGCGCAACCAACTATGGCTACACCTTC.

The DNA of the CDR3 is TGTGCCAGTGGGAGGTACACTGAAGCTTTCTTT. It encodes CASGRYTEAFF. V usage is TRBV19 and J usage is TRBJ1-1; D not certain. Trimming removed 8 bases from V and 3 bases from J, with 7 bases in between. Germline CDR1 and CDR2: LNHDA and SQIVND (reference sequence). This CDR3 has 11 amino acids.

The chain has TRBV6-5 and TRBJ2-1; tentative D call: TRBD2 (6 bases). This CDR3 contains 14 residues. Germline V gives CDR1 MNHEY, CDR2 SVGAGI. The V gene lost 8 bases and the J gene lost 5 bases, with 16 bases spanning the gap. CDR3 residues: CASATWGGNNEQFF. CDR3 sequence (DNA): TGTGCCAGCGCGACGTGGGGAGGAAACAATGAGCAGTTCTTC.

This chain connects TRBV5-1 to TRBJ2-1, with D possibly being TRBD2 (6 bases). The CDR3 is 13 residues long. V shed 6 bases and J shed 5 bases, with 12 bases lying between them. Germline values: CDR1 SGHRS, CDR2 YFSETQ. The CDR3 protein is CASTVGLNNEQFF. CDR3 nucleotides: TGCGCCAGCACAGTTGGACTAAACAATGAGCAGTTCTTC.